Included here is one T cell receptor (beta chain) sequence, with context. The data belong to a study of blood T cell repertoires in COVID-19. Whole-study context: T cells, B-cell-depleted T cells, or PBMCs provided the cDNA or gDNA that served as material.

The germline V and J ends were trimmed by 6 bases and 2 bases, with 16 bases remaining between them. In germline, CDR1 is SNHLY, CDR2 FYNNEI. The length of the CDR3 is 15 residues. Sequencing used immunoSEQ multiplex PCR; TCRdb keeps in-frame clones, though not all of them. The sample includes roughly 260,000 clones, around 87% seen only once; the top ten take 2% to 2.5%. This chain connects TRBV2 to TRBJ1-1, with a tentative D call TRBD1 (5 bases). This sequence originates from a woman aged 45-65 years who had recovered from COVID-19. The sequencing sample was made of peripheral blood. CDR3 DNA sequence: TGTGCCAGCAGAATCTCTAGGGGCCCAAACACTGAAGCTTTCTTT. Amino acids: CASRISRGPNTEAFF.